This T cell receptor (beta chain) was sequenced in a study of vaccination and CD4 T cells after COVID-19. Study information: Stimulation used overlapping spike peptides from SARS-CoV-2, HCoV-NL63, HCoV-OC43 and HCoV-229E. Study results and caveats: A median of around 90% of reactive clones, in convalescent patients, became evident only post-vaccination.

Cultured CD4+ T cell DNA was sequenced using the Oncomine TCR Beta short-read assay. Genomic DNA was isolated from CD4+ T cells that had been cultured. MiXCR, run by TCRdb on the PCR reads, gives a single entry per CDR3 protein. The repertoire includes some 10,000 distinct CDR3 sequences, approximately 73% of them detected once, and 7.5% to 9.5% sits in the top ten. As for this clonotype: Its antigen is undetermined.

The CDR3 length is 14 residues. V lost 5 bases and J 12 bases, leaving 17 bases between the germline ends. Germline CDR1 is MDHEN and CDR2 is SYDVKM. The treatment here: roughly ten-day PBMC culture with coronavirus spike peptide pools or control peptides (ViraFEST assay). ViraFEST grew antigen-specific T cells using peptide pools, then sequenced TCRs. The receptor's source is a human donor who had recovered from COVID-19. The V gene is TRBV28, the J gene TRBJ1-6; possible D gene TRBD1, 6 bases. Sequencing input: CD4+ T cells from blood, cultured in vitro. CDR3 DNA sequence: TGTGCCAGCAGTCCCGACAGGAGGGGAGGACCCCTCCACTTT. Amino acid sequence: CASSPDRRGGPLHF.